The text below deals with one TCR beta chain. The sample is drawn from a study of blood T cell repertoires in COVID-19. Study-wide background: Nucleic acid was either cDNA or gDNA, and it came from T cells, B-cell-depleted T cells, or PBMCs.

The ends were cut back, 4 bases at V and 10 bases at J, with 17 bases in the middle. The CDR3 is 13 amino acids. Germline values: CDR1 SGHDT, CDR2 YYEEEE. In the authors' methods: Researchers report that nucleated cell counts were estimated from reference gene primer amplification. Some clones are missing from TCRdb's copy, which holds only in-frame ones; the method was immunoSEQ multiplex PCR. V, J and clone size are those of that table, while D and trimming were read from the DNA. The sample holds 400,000 or so clones, around 84% seen once. The chain couples TRBV5-6 to TRBJ1-1; D ambiguous. The source material was peripheral blood. This sequence was found in a human donor in a cohort sampled during active COVID-19. In DNA form, the CDR3 reads TGTGCCAGCAGCCCTCCTAGGGCGGGCGGAGCTTTCTTT. Protein: CASSPPRAGGAFF.